Presented here are 11 T cell receptor beta chains from one specimen sequenced in a study of shared clonotypes between healthy human individuals. Data came from immunoSEQ multiplex PCR; TCRdb stores just in-frame clones and leaves some out. The sample has approximately 980,000 clones; over 75% are singletons. Sequencing was done on a sample of memory CD4+ T cells sorted from blood. Subset meaning: CD45RA-negative fraction. The origin of the receptors is a man aged 18-30 years in good health.

This rearrangement joins TRBV30 to TRBJ2-2; D remains unclear. Trimming cost V 0 bases and J 9 bases, with 5 bases left between them. Germline CDR1 GTSNPN, CDR2 SVGIG (reference sequence). The CDR3 length is 11 residues. The CDR3 region is CAWSVGRELFF. For the CDR3, the DNA is TGTGCCTGGAGTGTGGGTCGGGAGCTGTTTTTT.

On this clone itself: Other nucleotide sequences from this sample produce the same CDR3. This chain joins TRBV7-8 and TRBJ2-7; TRBD1 aligns across 10 bases. The ends lost 1 base at V and 2 bases at J; junction bases unmatched: 2. The CDR3 runs 15 residues. CDR1 SGHVS and CDR2 FQNEAQ come from the germline V gene. The CDR3 reads CASSLGGQGAYEQYF. The CDR3 DNA reads as TGTGCCAGCAGCTTAGGTGGACAGGGGGCCTACGAGCAGTACTTC. Complete variable domain (other parts from reference TRBV7-8 and TRBJ2-7): GAGVSQSPRYKVAKRGQDVALRCDPISGHVSLFWYQQALGQGPEFLTYFQNEAQLDKSGLPSDRFFAERPEGSVSTLKIQRTQQEDSAVYLCASSLGGQGAYEQYFGPGTRLTVT.

This chain links TRBV6-5 with TRBJ2-7, with D perhaps TRBD1 or TRBD2 (5 bases each). Deletions cut 6 bases from V and 2 bases from J, with 17 bases between. The CDR3 loop spans 15 amino acids. Germline V gene data show CDR1 as MNHEY and CDR2 as SVGAGI. CDR3 sequence reads: CASSSARGYTYEQYF. The DNA for the CDR3 is TGTGCCAGCAGCTCAGCCCGGGGCTATACCTACGAGCAGTACTTC.

V and J are TRBV29-1 and TRBJ2-1; D ambiguous. Looked up from germline, CDR1 is SQVTM and CDR2 is ANQGSEA. The CDR3 runs 10 residues. V lost 5 bases, J lost 7 bases, and 6 bases lay in between. Written as DNA, the CDR3 is TGCAGCGTTACCGCAAATGAGCAGTTCTTC. It translates to CSVTANEQFF.

As for this clone: The same CDR3 is also encoded by other DNA sequences in this sample. The chain couples TRBV13 to TRBJ2-7, with unresolved D. The germline V gene encodes CDR1 PRHDT and CDR2 FYEKMQ (reference sequence). V lost 0 bases and J 2 bases, leaving 8 bases between the germline ends. This CDR3 has 14 amino acids. CDR3 nucleotide sequence: TGTGCCAGCAGCTTAGGCCACCTCCCCTACGAGCAGTACTTC. Encoded protein: CASSLGHLPYEQYF.

The J gene is TRBJ1-3, the V gene TRBV5-1, with TRBD1 identical over 9 bases. Per germline, CDR1 SGHRS and CDR2 YFSETQ. Germline trimming cut 0 bases from V and 4 bases from J; bases unmatched to any gene: 2. This CDR3 has 15 residues. DNA of the CDR3: TGCGCCAGCAGCTTGGGGACAGGGGAAGGAAACACCATATATTTT. Its translation is CASSLGTGEGNTIYF.

The CDR3 DNA is TGTGCCAGCAGCTCGGCCGGTATAGGGAGTCAGCCCCAGCATTTT. Amino acid sequence: CASSSAGIGSQPQHF. The chain links TRBV6-5 to TRBJ1-5; D is ambiguous. Germline CDR1 reads MNHEY; CDR2 reads SVGAGI. The CDR3 is 15 residues long. The germline V and J ends were trimmed by 6 bases and 6 bases, with 18 bases remaining between them.

This clone appeared a single time. The rearrangement uses TRBV7-2 and TRBJ2-5; D is unresolved. Germline CDR1 SGHTA, CDR2 FQGNSA. The CDR3 spans 11 residues. The V and J ends lost 9 bases and 5 bases respectively, with 10 bases between them. Here the CDR3 DNA reads TGTGCCAGTCGGACCGGTGAGACCCAGTACTTC. This encodes CASRTGETQYF.

The chain uses TRBV6-4 and TRBJ2-3; no reliable D call. The CDR3 length is 12 residues. The V end was cut by 8 bases, the J end by 8 bases, with 14 bases between. Germline loops: CDR1 MRHNA, CDR2 SNTAGT. The CDR3 DNA sequence: TGTGCCAGCGGAACTGGCTCGGGTACGCAGTATTTT. Translated, it gives CASGTGSGTQYF.

The chain couples TRBV7-8 to TRBJ2-2; D might be TRBD1 (5 bases). V gave up 1 base and J gave up 4 bases, with 10 bases separating them. The CDR3 runs 15 residues. Germline V gene sequence: CDR1 SGHVS, CDR2 FQNEAQ. CDR3 nucleotide sequence: TGTGCCAGCAGCTTAGGTACAGGCGCCACCGGGGAGCTGTTTTTT. Its protein is CASSLGTGATGELFF.

The rearrangement uses TRBV28 and TRBJ1-4; 8 bases fit TRBD1. The germline V gene has CDR1 MDHEN and CDR2 SYDVKM. The CDR3 extends over 15 amino acids. The ends lost 4 bases at V and 4 bases at J; junction bases unmatched: 5. CDR3 in DNA: TGTGCCAGCAGTTCAACAGGGGGTGTTAATGAAAAACTGTTTTTT. This sequence encodes CASSSTGGVNEKLFF.